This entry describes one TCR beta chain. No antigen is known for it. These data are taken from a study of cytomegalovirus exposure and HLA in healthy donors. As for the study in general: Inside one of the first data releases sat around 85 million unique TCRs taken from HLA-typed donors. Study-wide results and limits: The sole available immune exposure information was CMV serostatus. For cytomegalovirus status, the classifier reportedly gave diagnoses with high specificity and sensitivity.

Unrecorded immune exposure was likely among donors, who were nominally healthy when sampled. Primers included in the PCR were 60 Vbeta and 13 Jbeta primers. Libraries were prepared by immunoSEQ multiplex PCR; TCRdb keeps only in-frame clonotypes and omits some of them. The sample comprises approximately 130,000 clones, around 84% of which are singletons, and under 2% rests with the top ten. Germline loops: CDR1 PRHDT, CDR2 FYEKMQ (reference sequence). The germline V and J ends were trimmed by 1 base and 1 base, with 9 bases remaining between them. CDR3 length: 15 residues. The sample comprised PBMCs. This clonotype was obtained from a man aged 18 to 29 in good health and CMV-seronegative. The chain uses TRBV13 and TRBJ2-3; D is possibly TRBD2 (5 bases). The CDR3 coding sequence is TGTGCCAGCAGCTTAGTCGCCGGGGGCACAGATACGCAGTATTTT. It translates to CASSLVAGGTDTQYF.